The clone carrying this TCR beta chain has just one count. Per the original methods: Estimated nucleated cell counts came from reference gene primer amplification. The protocol was immunoSEQ multiplex PCR, while the TCRdb copy is restricted to in-frame clones and leaves out a portion. V and J calls and clone size come straight from that table; D and trimming were deduced from the DNA. This table holds approximately 170,000 clones, approximately 81% found once. This record belongs to a study of blood T cell repertoires in COVID-19. Study at large: Researchers got acute and convalescent COVID-19 samples from the United States, Italy and Spain. PBMCs, B-cell-depleted T cells, or T cells were the source of the cDNA or gDNA that made up the material.

The sequence was collected from a woman aged 80 or older with active or convalescent COVID-19. The sample comprised peripheral blood.

The CDR3 bases are TGCACCAGCAGTCCCGACTATCCCGGGGAGCTGTTTTTT. It encodes CTSSPDYPGELFF. The rearrangement joins TRBV1 to TRBJ2-2; the D call TRBD2 from the table was never checked on the DNA. TRBV1 is classified as a pseudogene. The CDR3 covers 13 residues.